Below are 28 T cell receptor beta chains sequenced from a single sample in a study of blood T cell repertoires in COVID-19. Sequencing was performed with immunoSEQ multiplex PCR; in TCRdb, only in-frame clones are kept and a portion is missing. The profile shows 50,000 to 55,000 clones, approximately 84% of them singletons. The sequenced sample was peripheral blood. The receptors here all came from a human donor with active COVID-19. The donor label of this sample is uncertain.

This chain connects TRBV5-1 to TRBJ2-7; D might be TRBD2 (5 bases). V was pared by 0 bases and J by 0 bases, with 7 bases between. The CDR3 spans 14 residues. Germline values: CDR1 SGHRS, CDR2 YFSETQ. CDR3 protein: CASSLGGSSYEQYF. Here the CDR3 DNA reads TGCGCCAGCAGCTTGGGAGGGAGCTCCTACGAGCAGTACTTC. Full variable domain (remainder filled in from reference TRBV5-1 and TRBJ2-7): KAGVTQTPRYLIKTRGQQVTLSCSPISGHRSVSWYQQTPGQGLQFLFEYFSETQRNKGNFPGRFSGRQFSNSRSEMNVSTLELGDSALYLCASSLGGSSYEQYFGPGTRLTVT.

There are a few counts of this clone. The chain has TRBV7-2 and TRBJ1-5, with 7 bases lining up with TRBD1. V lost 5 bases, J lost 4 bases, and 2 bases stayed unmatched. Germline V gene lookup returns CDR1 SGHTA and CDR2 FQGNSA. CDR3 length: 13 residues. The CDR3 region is CASSPQGNQPQHF. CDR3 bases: TGTGCCAGCAGCCCACAGGGGAATCAGCCCCAGCATTTT.

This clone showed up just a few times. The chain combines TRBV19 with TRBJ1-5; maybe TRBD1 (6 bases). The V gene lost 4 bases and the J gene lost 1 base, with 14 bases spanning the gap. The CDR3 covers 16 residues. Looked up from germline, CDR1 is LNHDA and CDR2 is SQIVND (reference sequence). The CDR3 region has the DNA TGTGCCAGTAGTAGCATCAGGGGCGGGAGCAATCAGCCCCAGCATTTT. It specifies CASSSIRGGSNQPQHF. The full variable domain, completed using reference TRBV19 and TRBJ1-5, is DGGITQSPKYLFRKEGQNVTLSCEQNLNHDAMYWYRQDPGQGLRLIYYSQIVNDFQKGDIAEGYSVSREKKESFPLTVTSAQKNPTAFYLCASSSIRGGSNQPQHFGDGTRLSIL.

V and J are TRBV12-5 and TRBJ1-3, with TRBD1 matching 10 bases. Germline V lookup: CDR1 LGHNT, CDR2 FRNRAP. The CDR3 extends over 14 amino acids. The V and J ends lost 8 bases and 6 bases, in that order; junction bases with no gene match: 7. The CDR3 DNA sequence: TGTGCTAGTCGGACAGGGGGGAAAGAAAACACCATATATTTT. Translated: CASRTGGKENTIYF.

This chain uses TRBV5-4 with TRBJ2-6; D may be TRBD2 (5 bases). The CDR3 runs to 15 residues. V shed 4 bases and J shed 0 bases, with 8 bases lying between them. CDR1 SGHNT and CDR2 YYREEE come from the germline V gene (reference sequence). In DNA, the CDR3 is TGTGCCAGCAGCGAGGGCCGCTCTGGGGCCAACGTCCTGACTTTC. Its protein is CASSEGRSGANVLTF.

CDR3 region: CASSLVAGGPQETQYF. In DNA, the CDR3 is TGCGCCAGCAGCCTGGTAGCGGGGGGCCCTCAAGAGACCCAGTACTTC. The V call is TRBV5-1, the J call TRBJ2-5, with TRBD2 matching 10 bases. Germline assignment: CDR1 SGHRS and CDR2 YFSETQ. Trimming took 4 bases from V and 2 from J; bases not matched to a gene: 8. This CDR3 has 16 amino acids.

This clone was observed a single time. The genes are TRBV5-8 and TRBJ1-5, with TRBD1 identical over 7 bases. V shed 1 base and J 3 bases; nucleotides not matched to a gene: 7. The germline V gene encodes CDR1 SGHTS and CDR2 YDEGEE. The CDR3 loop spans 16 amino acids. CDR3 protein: CASSLTGTANNQPQHF. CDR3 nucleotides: TGTGCCAGCAGCTTGACCGGGACAGCGAACAATCAGCCCCAGCATTTT.

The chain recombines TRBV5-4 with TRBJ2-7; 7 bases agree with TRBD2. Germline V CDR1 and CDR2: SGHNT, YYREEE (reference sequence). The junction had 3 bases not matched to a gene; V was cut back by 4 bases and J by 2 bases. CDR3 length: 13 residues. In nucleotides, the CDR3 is TGTGCCAGCAGCCGGGACTACGCCTACGAGCAGTACTTC. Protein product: CASSRDYAYEQYF.

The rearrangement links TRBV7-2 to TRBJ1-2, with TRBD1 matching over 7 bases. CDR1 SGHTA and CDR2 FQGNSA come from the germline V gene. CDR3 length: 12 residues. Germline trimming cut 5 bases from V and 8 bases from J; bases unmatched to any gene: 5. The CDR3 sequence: CASSLQGDGYTF. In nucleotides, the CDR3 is TGTGCCAGCAGCCTCCAGGGGGACGGCTACACCTTC.

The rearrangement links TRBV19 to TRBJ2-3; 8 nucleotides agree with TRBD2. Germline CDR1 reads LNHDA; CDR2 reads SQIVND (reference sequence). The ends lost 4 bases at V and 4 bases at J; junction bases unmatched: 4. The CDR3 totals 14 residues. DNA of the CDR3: TGTGCCAGTAGTACGCGGACTAGCTCAGATACGCAGTATTTT. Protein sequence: CASSTRTSSDTQYF.

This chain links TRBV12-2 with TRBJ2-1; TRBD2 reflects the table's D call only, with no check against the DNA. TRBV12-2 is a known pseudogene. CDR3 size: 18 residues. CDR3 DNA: TGTGCAAGTCGCTTAGCGTATTTTTCGGGGGGCAGGAGGAATGAGCAGTTCTTC. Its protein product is CASRLAYFSGGRRNEQFF.

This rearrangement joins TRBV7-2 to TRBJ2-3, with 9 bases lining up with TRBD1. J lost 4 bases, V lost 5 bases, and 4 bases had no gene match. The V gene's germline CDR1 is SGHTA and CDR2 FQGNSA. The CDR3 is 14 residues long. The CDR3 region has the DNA TGTGCCAGCAGCCCCGGACAGGGGCCAGATACGCAGTATTTT. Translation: CASSPGQGPDTQYF.

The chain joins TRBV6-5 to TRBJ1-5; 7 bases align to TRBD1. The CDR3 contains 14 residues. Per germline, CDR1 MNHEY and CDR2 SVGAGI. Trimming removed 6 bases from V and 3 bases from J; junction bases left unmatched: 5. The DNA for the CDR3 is TGTGCCAGCAGGGGGGGACAGAACAATCAGCCCCAGCATTTT. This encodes CASRGGQNNQPQHF.

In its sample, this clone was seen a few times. This CDR3 is CASRPGLLSSYNSPLHF. Here the CDR3 DNA reads TGTGCCAGCAGGCCGGGACTTTTGAGCTCCTATAATTCACCCCTCCACTTT. The rearrangement uses TRBV28 and TRBJ1-6, with D tentatively TRBD1 (5 bases). The CDR3 length is 17 residues. Germline V gives CDR1 MDHEN, CDR2 SYDVKM. The germline V and J ends were trimmed by 6 bases and 0 bases, with 15 bases remaining between them.

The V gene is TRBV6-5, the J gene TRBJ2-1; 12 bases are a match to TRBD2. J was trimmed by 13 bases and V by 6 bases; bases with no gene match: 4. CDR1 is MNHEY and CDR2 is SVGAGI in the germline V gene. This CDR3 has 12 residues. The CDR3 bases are TGTGCCAGCAGCCCGACTAGCGGGGGACAGTTCTTC. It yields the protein CASSPTSGGQFF.

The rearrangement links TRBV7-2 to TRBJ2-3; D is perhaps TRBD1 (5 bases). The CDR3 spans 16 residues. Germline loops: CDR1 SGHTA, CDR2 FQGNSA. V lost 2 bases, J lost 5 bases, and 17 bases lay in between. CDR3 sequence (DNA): TGTGCCAGCAGCTTATATCTGGGGCGTCCCCTAGATACGCAGTATTTT. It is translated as CASSLYLGRPLDTQYF.

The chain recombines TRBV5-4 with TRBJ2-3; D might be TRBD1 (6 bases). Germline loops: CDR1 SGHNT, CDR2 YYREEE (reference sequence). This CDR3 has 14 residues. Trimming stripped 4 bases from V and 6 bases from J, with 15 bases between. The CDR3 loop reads CASSARRGSDTQYF. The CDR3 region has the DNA TGTGCCAGCAGCGCCCGCAGGGGAAGCGATACGCAGTATTTT.

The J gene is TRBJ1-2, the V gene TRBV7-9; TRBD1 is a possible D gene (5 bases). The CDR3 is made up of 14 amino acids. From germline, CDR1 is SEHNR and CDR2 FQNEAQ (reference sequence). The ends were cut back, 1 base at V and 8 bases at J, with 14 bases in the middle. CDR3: CASSLVGDSSGYTF. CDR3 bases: TGTGCCAGCAGCTTAGTAGGGGACTCATCAGGCTACACCTTC. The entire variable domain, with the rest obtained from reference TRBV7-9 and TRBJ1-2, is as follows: DTGVSQNPRHKITKRGQNVTFRCDPISEHNRLYWYRQTLGQGPEFLTYFQNEAQLEKSRLLSDRFSAERPKGSFSTLEIQRTEQGDSAMYLCASSLVGDSSGYTFGSGTRLTVV.

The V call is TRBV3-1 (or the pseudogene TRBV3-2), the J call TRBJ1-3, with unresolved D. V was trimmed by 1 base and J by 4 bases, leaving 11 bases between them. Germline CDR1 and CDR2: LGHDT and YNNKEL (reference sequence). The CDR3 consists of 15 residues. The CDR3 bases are TGTGCCAGCAGCCAAGTTGGGCCTTCGGGAAACACCATATATTTT. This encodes CASSQVGPSGNTIYF.

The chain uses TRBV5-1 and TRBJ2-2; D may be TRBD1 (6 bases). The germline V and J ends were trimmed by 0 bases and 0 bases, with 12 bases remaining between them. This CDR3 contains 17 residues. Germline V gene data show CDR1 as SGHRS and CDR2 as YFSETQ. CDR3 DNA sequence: TGCGCCAGCAGCTTGGCCGTTAGGGGGACGAACACCGGGGAGCTGTTTTTT. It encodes CASSLAVRGTNTGELFF.

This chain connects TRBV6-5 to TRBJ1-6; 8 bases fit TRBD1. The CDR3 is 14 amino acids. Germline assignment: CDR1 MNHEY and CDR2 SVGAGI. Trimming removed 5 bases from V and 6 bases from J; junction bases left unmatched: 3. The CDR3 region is CASSKTGVNSPLHF. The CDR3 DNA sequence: TGTGCCAGCAGTAAGACAGGGGTTAATTCACCCCTCCACTTT.

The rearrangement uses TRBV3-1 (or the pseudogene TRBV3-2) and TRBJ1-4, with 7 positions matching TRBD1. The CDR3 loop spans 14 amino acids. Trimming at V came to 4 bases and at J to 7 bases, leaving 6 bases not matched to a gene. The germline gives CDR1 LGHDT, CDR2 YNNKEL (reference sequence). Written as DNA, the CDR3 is TGTGCCAGCAGCCTACAGGGGTTAAGTGAAAAACTGTTTTTT. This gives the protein CASSLQGLSEKLFF.

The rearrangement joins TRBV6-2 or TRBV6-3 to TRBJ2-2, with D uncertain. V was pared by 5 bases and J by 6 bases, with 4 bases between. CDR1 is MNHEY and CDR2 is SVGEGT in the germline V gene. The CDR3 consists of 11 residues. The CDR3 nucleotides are TGTGCCAGCAGTCCCGCCGGGGAGCTGTTTTTT. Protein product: CASSPAGELFF.

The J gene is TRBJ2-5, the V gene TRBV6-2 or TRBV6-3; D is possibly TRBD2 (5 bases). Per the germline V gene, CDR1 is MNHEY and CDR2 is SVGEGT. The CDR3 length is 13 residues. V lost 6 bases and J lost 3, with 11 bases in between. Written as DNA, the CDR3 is TGTGCCAGCAGCGGACTTGAGAAAGAGACCCAGTACTTC. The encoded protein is CASSGLEKETQYF.

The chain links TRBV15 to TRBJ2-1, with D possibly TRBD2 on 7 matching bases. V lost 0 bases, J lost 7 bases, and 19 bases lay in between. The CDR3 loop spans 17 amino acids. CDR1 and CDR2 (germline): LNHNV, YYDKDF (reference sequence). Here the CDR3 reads CATSRDSRAAGANEQFF. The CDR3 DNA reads TGTGCCACCAGCAGAGATAGTAGGGCGGCGGGGGCGAATGAGCAGTTCTTC.

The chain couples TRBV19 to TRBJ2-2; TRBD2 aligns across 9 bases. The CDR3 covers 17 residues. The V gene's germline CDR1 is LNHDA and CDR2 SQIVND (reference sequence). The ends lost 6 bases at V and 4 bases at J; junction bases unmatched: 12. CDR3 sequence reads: CASRKGIAGETTGELFF. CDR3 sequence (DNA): TGTGCCAGTAGAAAGGGAATAGCGGGGGAAACCACCGGGGAGCTGTTTTTT. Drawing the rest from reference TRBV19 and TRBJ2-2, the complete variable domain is DGGITQSPKYLFRKEGQNVTLSCEQNLNHDAMYWYRQDPGQGLRLIYYSQIVNDFQKGDIAEGYSVSREKKESFPLTVTSAQKNPTAFYLCASRKGIAGETTGELFFGEGSRLTVL.

As DNA, the CDR3 is TGCGCCAGCAGCCAAGGGGACAGAAACTACGAGCAGTACTTC. Protein: CASSQGDRNYEQYF. This chain joins TRBV4-1 and TRBJ2-7; TRBD1 agrees at 7 bases. The V and J ends lost 1 base and 3 bases, in that order; junction bases with no gene match: 3. Germline V lookup: CDR1 MGHRA, CDR2 YSYEKL. This CDR3 spans 14 amino acids.

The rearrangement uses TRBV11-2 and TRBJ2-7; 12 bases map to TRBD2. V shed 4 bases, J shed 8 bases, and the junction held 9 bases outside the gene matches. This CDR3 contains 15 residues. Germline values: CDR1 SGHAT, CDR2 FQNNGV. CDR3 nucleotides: TGTGCCAGCAGCTCTCGACTAGCGGGGGACCTTAAGCAGTACTTC. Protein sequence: CASSSRLAGDLKQYF.